The 17 T cell receptor beta chains reported below all come from one sample, sequenced in a study of graft-versus-host responses after intestinal transplantation. These receptors are not linked to any known antigen. Sequenced by immunoSEQ multiplex PCR; TCRdb stores in-frame clones only, minus some. The sample consists of 65,000 to 85,000 clones, over 75% of them appearing once. The material sequenced was unstimulated CD8+ T cells sorted from spleen or lymph node cells, taken before transplant. The receptors originated from a human donor who was the organ donor for an intestinal transplant.

The chain employs TRBV4-1 and TRBJ1-2; D remains unclear. CDR1 is MGHRA, CDR2 YSYEKL, per germline. This CDR3 contains 15 residues. Trimming took 1 base from V and 6 from J, leaving 15 bases between them. The CDR3 loop reads CASSQGELGWDGYTF. The CDR3 DNA follows: TGCGCCAGCAGCCAAGGGGAGCTGGGTTGGGATGGCTACACCTTC.

The chain couples TRBV6-5 to TRBJ2-1, with TRBD1 as a possible D gene (6 bases). Germline loops: CDR1 MNHEY, CDR2 SVGAGI. V was trimmed by 5 bases and J by 4 bases, leaving 12 bases between them. The CDR3 is 14 residues long. CDR3 nucleotides: TGTGCCAGCAGTCCTAGGACAGATTACAATGAGCAGTTCTTC. This sequence encodes CASSPRTDYNEQFF.

CDR3 DNA: TGTGCCAGCAGCACCGGGACAGGGGGCCTCTTCGGTGAGACCCAGTACTTC. Amino acids: CASSTGTGGLFGETQYF. The chain couples TRBV9 to TRBJ2-5, with 12 bases that match TRBD1. V lost 4 bases and J lost 5; bases outside the gene matches: 12. Germline V gene data show CDR1 as SGDLS and CDR2 as YYNGEE. The CDR3 length is 17 residues.

This chain links TRBV13 with TRBJ1-1, with a possible D match to TRBD1 (5 bases). V lost 2 bases and J lost 0, with 22 bases in between. The germline CDR1 and CDR2 sequences are PRHDT and FYEKMQ (reference sequence). The CDR3 runs 19 residues. CDR3 bases: TGTGCCAGCAGCTTATCCGGGACGGCCCATTGGGCTATGAACACTGAAGCTTTCTTT. Amino acid sequence: CASSLSGTAHWAMNTEAFF. The full variable domain, rest sourced from reference TRBV13 and TRBJ1-1, is AAGVIQSPRHLIKEKRETATLKCYPIPRHDTVYWYQQGPGQDPQFLISFYEKMQSDKGSIPDRFSAQQFSDYHSELNMSSLELGDSALYFCASSLSGTAHWAMNTEAFFGQGTRLTVV.

This chain joins TRBV7-2 and TRBJ2-7; 8 bases match TRBD1. This CDR3 has 19 residues. CDR1 and CDR2 from the germline V gene are SGHTA and FQGNSA. V was clipped by 2 bases and J by 6 bases; unmatched bases: 21. Written as DNA, the CDR3 is TGTGCCAGCAGCTTAAGTCCTATGAGGTGGGGACAGGTAGAGATCGAGCAGTACTTC. Amino acids: CASSLSPMRWGQVEIEQYF.

This chain links TRBV27 with TRBJ2-6, with D unresolved. Germline V gene lookup returns CDR1 MNHEY and CDR2 SMNVEV (reference sequence). Trimming took off 4 bases at V and 0 bases at J, with 4 bases between the two ends. The CDR3 contains 14 residues. The CDR3 nucleotides are TGTGCCAGCAGTTCTTACTCTGGGGCCAACGTCCTGACTTTC. This sequence encodes CASSSYSGANVLTF.

The rearrangement joins TRBV25-1 to TRBJ1-2; D perhaps matches TRBD1 (5 bases). V was clipped by 8 bases and J by 3 bases, with 10 bases between them. There are 12 residues in the CDR3. Germline loops: CDR1 MGHDK, CDR2 SYGVNS. CDR3 coding DNA: TGTGCCAGCTCAGGGCGGGACTATGGCTACACCTTC. Amino acid sequence: CASSGRDYGYTF.

V and J are TRBV27 and TRBJ2-3; D gene ambiguous. Germline V CDR1 and CDR2: MNHEY, SMNVEV (reference sequence). V lost 2 bases, J lost 2 bases, and 17 bases lay in between. The CDR3 consists of 17 residues. CDR3 coding DNA: TGTGCCAGCAGTTTAAAGTTTCGTACTGTCGCCACAGATACGCAGTATTTT. Encoded protein: CASSLKFRTVATDTQYF.

This chain joins TRBV30 and TRBJ2-2, with 8 bases lining up with TRBD2. V dropped 1 base and J dropped 6; count of bases not matched to a gene: 7. Per the germline V gene, CDR1 is GTSNPN and CDR2 is SVGIG (reference sequence). CDR3 size: 15 residues. As DNA, the CDR3 is TGTGCCTGGAGTGAGCCGGGGGGGCCACCCGGGGAGCTGTTTTTT. It specifies CAWSEPGGPPGELFF.

The chain uses TRBV5-4 and TRBJ2-7; possible D gene TRBD2, 6 bases. The CDR3 has 13 residues. V was trimmed by 2 bases and J by 4 bases, leaving 10 bases between them. Germline V gene lookup returns CDR1 SGHNT and CDR2 YYREEE (reference sequence). CDR3 loop: CASSFGGGYEQYF. CDR3 bases: TGTGCCAGCAGCTTTGGGGGAGGATACGAGCAGTACTTC.

The genes are TRBV28 and TRBJ2-7; 10 nucleotides agree with TRBD1. This CDR3 has 14 residues. The junction had 7 bases not matched to a gene; V was cut back by 8 bases and J by 3 bases. Germline-derived CDR1 and CDR2 are MDHEN and SYDVKM. The CDR3 protein is CASESGQGIYEQYF. The DNA of the CDR3 is TGTGCCAGCGAATCGGGACAGGGGATCTACGAGCAGTACTTC. Full variable domain (missing parts from reference TRBV28 and TRBJ2-7): DVKVTQSSRYLVKRTGEKVFLECVQDMDHENMFWYRQDPGLGLRLIYFSYDVKMKEKGDIPEGYSVSREKKERFSLILESASTNQTSMYLCASESGQGIYEQYFGPGTRLTVT.

The chain combines TRBV6-1 with TRBJ1-1, with unresolved D. This CDR3 contains 15 residues. Germline V CDR1 and CDR2: MNHNS, SASEGT. V lost 8 bases and J 3 bases, leaving 19 bases between the germline ends. CDR3 residues: CASVNLQNSYTEAFF. In nucleotides, the CDR3 is TGTGCCAGCGTGAACTTACAGAATTCTTACACTGAAGCTTTCTTT.

This chain joins TRBV4-2 and TRBJ2-7; TRBD2 matches 8 bases. The CDR3 length is 15 residues. Unmatched junction bases numbered 5, after V lost 4 bases and J lost 0 bases. The germline V gene encodes CDR1 LGHNA and CDR2 YNFKEQ. In nucleotides, the CDR3 is TGTGCCAGCAGCCTAGAGCGGGGGCACTCCTACGAGCAGTACTTC. It translates to CASSLERGHSYEQYF.

V is TRBV2 and J is TRBJ1-2; possible D gene TRBD1, 5 bases. Between the trimmed V and J ends, which lost 0 bases and 8 bases, there was a span of 16 bases. Germline V gene sequence: CDR1 SNHLY, CDR2 FYNNEI. CDR3 length: 15 residues. CDR3 DNA: TGTGCCAGCAGTGAAGCGGGGCAGGCCTTAGGGGGCTACACCTTC. It codes for CASSEAGQALGGYTF.

The rearrangement joins TRBV30 to TRBJ2-2, with 8 bases that match TRBD1. Per the germline V gene, CDR1 is GTSNPN and CDR2 is SVGIG (reference sequence). This CDR3 comprises 14 residues. With V trimmed by 2 bases and J by 6 bases, 5 bases remained unmatched. The CDR3 nucleotides are TGTGCCTGGAGTCTAGGACAGGGTCCCGGGGAGCTGTTTTTT. Its protein product is CAWSLGQGPGELFF.

The chain joins TRBV10-2 to TRBJ2-3; 8 nucleotides align to TRBD2. Germline values: CDR1 WSHSY, CDR2 SAAADI. The CDR3 is 14 residues long. With 7 bases clipped from V and 4 bases from J, the junction kept 7 bases outside the gene matches. CDR3: CASTPGGAPDTQYF. CDR3 DNA sequence: TGCGCCAGCACCCCCGGGGGGGCACCAGATACGCAGTATTTT.

The chain combines TRBV19 with TRBJ2-7, with a weak D call TRBD1 (5 bases). The CDR3 has 11 amino acids. Germline V gene lookup returns CDR1 LNHDA and CDR2 SQIVND (reference sequence). V gave up 7 bases and J gave up 6 bases, with 10 bases separating them. The CDR3 coding sequence is TGTGCCAGTACCCAGGGTGGCGAGCAGTACTTC. The encoded protein is CASTQGGEQYF.